The TCR beta chain described here comes from a study of cytomegalovirus exposure and HLA in healthy donors (dated by TCRdb to about 2017). As for the study more broadly: The 650 to 750 repertoires of the first cohort and the approximately 110 validation repertoires were produced on the same platform, according to a later analysis. High-throughput TCR immunosequencing, statistical association of individual TCRs with disease status, and machine learning were combined to predict cytomegalovirus infection status. Along with the 666-subject first cohort, a separate validation cohort of around 120 different subjects was used. The aim of the study was to test whether cataloging public T cell receptors could identify signatures of past pathogen exposure.

Receptor libraries were prepared by the immunoSEQ multiplex PCR assay. As for how the authors treated the data: A statistical classification framework was built for diagnosing cytomegalovirus status from the catalog of TCR beta chain sequences. The clones in this table, taken by TCRdb from immuneACCESS, are in-frame only. Not every clone is retained; where verified, under half of the shortfall comes from an unresolved V gene, and the cause of the rest is unknown. V, J and clone size derive from that table, while D and trimming were established from the DNA sequence. In all, the sample holds about 72,000 clones, and around 94% of those were seen once. The top ten hold around 1.9% of the sample. Findings and caveats that apply to the study as a whole: Most TCR sequences were observed very rarely across donors, whereas some public TCRs were present in many individuals. All 120 or so repertoires were used to score co-occurrence in the validation cohort in a later analysis, because that analysis had no HLA typing for the cohort. Cytomegalovirus status was reported to be diagnosed by the classifier with high specificity and sensitivity in both the original and validation cohorts. The authors suggested that the approach could potentially be extended to other disease states and immunological phenotypes. A few of the identified cytomegalovirus-associated TCR beta chains were confirmed in vitro to be specific for cytomegalovirus antigens. In the study, about 150 TCR beta chains were listed as associated with cytomegalovirus. A later analysis found that TCRs clustered in the first cohort also tended to co-occur in the 120 validation repertoires, with roughly 95% of cluster scores above 0.

The donors belonged to the validation cohort of under 150 subjects, which was separate from the approximately 700-subject first cohort. Of note for this clone: Its target antigen remains unknown. Per-base quality was not reported, and no clone a single base away is much larger than it.

Reading from cysteine to phenylalanine, the CDR3 counts 13 amino acids. Here the CDR3 DNA is all that survives: 39 bases in frame from base 1. The germline V gene specifies SGHTA as CDR1 and FQGTGA as CDR2. The junction shows trimming of 7 bases on V and 6 bases on J, plus 12 bases between the germline ends. Source material: PBMCs. The V and J segments used are TRBV7-3 and TRBJ2-2; possibly the D gene is TRBD2, per 5 matching bases. This TCR derives from a woman between 18 and 29 years old in good health and CMV-seropositive. CDR3 protein: CASTPGVAGELFF. The DNA is as follows: TGTGCCAGCACCCCCGGGGTGGCCGGGGAGCTGTTTTTT.